The TCR beta chain described here comes from a study of T-cell reconstitution after alpha-beta-depleted transplantation in children (dated by TCRdb to the mid-2010s). Some background on the complete study: T-cell immune reconstitution after TCRalphabeta/CD19-depleted allogeneic hematopoietic cell transplantation in children was quantitatively tracked in the study by means of TCR repertoire profiling. Beyond this particular receptor, the publication reports: Over subsequent months, a decline in hyperexpanded clone frequencies was noted, and after one year, T-cell counts and TCRbeta diversity were mostly ascribed to newly produced T cells. The high TCRbeta diversity at day 60 in some patients was ascribed to recipient T cells and intrathymic progenitors that had survived conditioning. About two months after transplant, the apparently early recovery of alphabetaT-cell counts reportedly depended on just several hundred clones that had expanded rapidly and came from non-depleted graft cells.

Library method: PCR. TCRdb lists the instrument as Illumina HiSeq 2500. TCR libraries were prepared with molecular barcoding, using unique molecular identifiers to normalize TCRbeta repertoire quantification. In TCRdb, the public reads were trimmed at Q25 with fastp and aligned with MiXCR, with productive beta chains retained. CDR3 protein duplicates are merged, each entry listing the most common genes and DNA. The sample table lists around 800,000 distinct CDR3 sequences, approximately 15% of them with a count of one. Clones ranked in the top ten supply approximately 5% of the sample. Reading from cysteine to phenylalanine, the CDR3 counts 16 amino acids. The DNA shown is the 48-base CDR3, in frame from base 1. Trimming leaves V shorter by 4 bases and J shorter by 0 bases, with the junction holding 6 bases beyond the gene matches. In the germline V gene, CDR1 corresponds to KGHDR and CDR2 to SFDVKD.

Per the publication, the treatment or condition label means: allogeneic hematopoietic cell transplantation with graft depleted of TCRalphabeta T cells and CD19 B cells. The transplant recipients were children given TCRalphabeta/CD19-depleted allogeneic hematopoietic cell grafts. To note about this clonotype: What antigen it recognizes has not been identified. Base qualities are not provided; no much larger clone lies one nucleotide away.

The sequence joins TRBV24-1 to TRBJ1-1; TRBD1 fits 8 bases in the junction. The receptor was derived from a male patient between 5 and 17 years old who had a stem cell transplant for acute lymphoblastic leukemia, so the T cells may come from the graft donor. The input for sequencing was PBMCs, mostly from graft donor cells, taken 360 days after TCRalphabeta/CD19-depleted stem cell transplant. The bases read TGTGCCACCAGTGACCGTGGACAGGGTCTGAACACTGAAGCTTTCTTT. Its translation is CATSDRGQGLNTEAFF.